The present TCR beta chain was sequenced within a study of CD8 T cells in Susac syndrome. A quantity of roughly 0.5 to 1 ug RNA underwent reverse transcription using random hexamers. Amplification of the TCR beta CDR3 was carried out by immunoSEQ multiplex PCR, which spanned a total of 54 Vbeta and 13 Jbeta segments. In TCRdb, the immunoSEQ multiplex PCR reads were re-called with MiXCR into one record per CDR3 protein. Altogether roughly 80,000 distinct CDR3 sequences are present, 90% to 95% being singletons, with the ten largest covering about 0.52%. TEMRA cells were FACS-enriched, with CD8+ and CD4+ T cells isolated negatively. Sequencing was performed on CD8+ T cells from PBMCs. The sequence came from a human donor with multiple sclerosis.

In nucleotides, the CDR3 is TGTGCCAGCAGTCTGACTAGCGGGAGAAGTACAGATACGCAGTATTTT. This sequence encodes CASSLTSGRSTDTQYF. The chain combines TRBV2 with TRBJ2-3, with TRBD2 matching over 12 bases. Per the germline V gene, CDR1 is SNHLY and CDR2 is FYNNEI. With 5 bases clipped from V and 3 bases from J, the junction kept 6 bases outside the gene matches. The CDR3 totals 16 residues.